The 30 T cell receptor beta chains in this list originate from one sample, sequenced in a study of identical twins' blood T cells. TCRdb re-called the 5' RACE reads with MiXCR, one entry per CDR3 protein. The sample lists 400,000 or so distinct CDR3 sequences, 28% occurring once. Sequenced sample: PBMCs. Receptors were obtained from a woman aged 18-55 years in good health.

This clonotype was seen only a few times. The rearrangement links TRBV5-1 to TRBJ1-2, with a possible D match to TRBD1 (6 bases). Trimming took 3 bases from V and 2 from J, leaving 20 bases between them. The CDR3 length is 17 residues. Germline CDR1 reads SGHRS; CDR2 reads YFSETQ. CDR3 region: CASSSLAGASSNYGYTF. For the CDR3, the DNA is TGCGCCAGCAGCTCCCTTGCAGGGGCAAGCTCCAACTATGGCTACACCTTC.

The rearrangement joins TRBV12-3 or TRBV12-4 to TRBJ2-1; D uncertain. The CDR3 covers 12 residues. The ends were cut back, 4 bases at V and 10 bases at J, with 11 bases in the middle. As DNA, the CDR3 is TGTGCCAGCAGTTCATCGGACCTCGAGCAGTTCTTC. It yields the protein CASSSSDLEQFF.

The rearrangement links TRBV5-1 to TRBJ1-2; TRBD1 matches 7 bases. Trimming took 4 bases from V and 2 from J; bases not matched to a gene: 11. This CDR3 region has 16 residues. The germline V gene encodes CDR1 SGHRS and CDR2 YFSETQ. The CDR3 bases are TGCGCCAGCAGCCCGGGGTTGGGACAGAGAAACTATGGCTACACCTTC. Protein: CASSPGLGQRNYGYTF.

This clonotype appeared a few times. The CDR3 bases are TGCAGTGCCCGAGTAGCGGCGAACACCGGGGAGCTGTTTTTT. It specifies CSARVAANTGELFF. The V gene is TRBV20-1, the J gene TRBJ2-2, with D perhaps matching TRBD2 (6 bases). The length of the CDR3 is 14 residues. Germline loops: CDR1 DFQATT, CDR2 SNEGSKA (reference sequence). V was clipped by 6 bases and J by 0 bases, with 11 bases between them.

The V gene is TRBV6-6, the J gene TRBJ2-5; D remains unclear. The germline gives CDR1 MNHNY, CDR2 SVGAGI (reference sequence). The CDR3 runs to 13 residues. The germline V and J ends were trimmed by 2 bases and 2 bases, with 6 bases remaining between them. The CDR3 DNA is TGTGCCAGCAGTTACCTGCGTCAAGAGACCCAGTACTTC. It specifies CASSYLRQETQYF.

This clonotype has more than one count but fewer than ten. The chain has TRBV3-1 and TRBJ1-2, with 8 nucleotides matching TRBD1. The CDR3 has 13 amino acids. V dropped 2 bases and J dropped 8; count of bases not matched to a gene: 4. Germline lookup yields CDR1 LGHDT and CDR2 YNNKEL (reference sequence). The CDR3 loop reads CASSQRTGSGYTF. CDR3 coding DNA: TGTGCCAGCAGCCAAAGGACAGGGTCCGGCTACACCTTC.

The V and J genes are TRBV3-1 and TRBJ1-3, with TRBD1 matching 7 bases. Germline lookup yields CDR1 LGHDT and CDR2 YNNKEL (reference sequence). The CDR3 has 14 residues. Trimming removed 3 bases from V and 4 bases from J; junction bases left unmatched: 3. CDR3 sequence (DNA): TGTGCCAGCAGCCAGGGGACAGCGGGAAACACCATATATTTT. This codes for CASSQGTAGNTIYF.

This clonotype was detected only once. The chain joins TRBV30 to TRBJ2-7; the D call may be TRBD1 or TRBD2 (6 bases each). Germline lookup yields CDR1 GTSNPN and CDR2 SVGIG (reference sequence). Trimming took 0 bases from V and 8 from J, leaving 11 bases between them. The CDR3 runs to 12 residues. The CDR3 spells CAWSVGGRKQYF. CDR3 nucleotides: TGTGCCTGGAGTGTAGGGGGGAGGAAGCAGTACTTC.

This clonotype occurred a few times. The rearrangement uses TRBV20-1 and TRBJ2-7; 8 bases fit TRBD2. The CDR3 covers 14 residues. Germline values: CDR1 DFQATT, CDR2 SNEGSKA (reference sequence). The V segment lost 5 bases and the J segment 2 bases; nucleotides outside the gene matches: 8. CDR3 residues: CSASSRAGAYEQYF. The CDR3 nucleotides are TGCAGTGCTTCCTCCAGAGCGGGAGCCTACGAGCAGTACTTC.

The chain uses TRBV7-2 and TRBJ2-1, with 11 bases aligning to TRBD2. This CDR3 comprises 19 residues. V shed 4 bases and J 0 bases; nucleotides not matched to a gene: 11. Germline loops: CDR1 SGHTA, CDR2 FQGNSA. The CDR3 coding sequence is TGTGCCAGCAGCTCCGAACTTCGACTAGCGGGGCACTCCTACAATGAGCAGTTCTTC. It translates to CASSSELRLAGHSYNEQFF.

The chain joins TRBV11-2 to TRBJ2-2, with D possibly being TRBD2 (6 bases). Germline V gene lookup returns CDR1 SGHAT and CDR2 FQNNGV. This CDR3 is built from 15 residues. Trimming stripped 0 bases from V and 6 bases from J, with 11 bases between. This CDR3 reads CASSLDFSGAGELFF. CDR3 coding DNA: TGTGCCAGCAGCTTAGATTTTTCGGGGGCCGGGGAGCTGTTTTTT.

This clonotype was detected only a few times. V is TRBV3-1 and J is TRBJ2-1; D gene uncertain. The germline gives CDR1 LGHDT, CDR2 YNNKEL (reference sequence). The V gene lost 9 bases and the J gene lost 0 bases, with 9 bases spanning the gap. The CDR3 covers 13 residues. The CDR3 is CASVGSSYNEQFF. For the CDR3, the DNA is TGTGCCAGTGTTGGGTCCTCCTACAATGAGCAGTTCTTC.

The V call is TRBV25-1, the J call TRBJ1-1; no reliable D call. The CDR3 consists of 15 residues. Germline V CDR1 and CDR2: MGHDK, SYGVNS. Deletions cut 5 bases from V and 7 bases from J, with 20 bases between. The CDR3 sequence is CASSTYRPGPREAFF. The CDR3 DNA reads as TGTGCCAGCAGTACCTACCGACCGGGCCCTCGTGAAGCTTTCTTT.

The chain recombines TRBV18 with TRBJ1-1, with TRBD1 matching over 8 bases. Germline assignment: CDR1 KGHSH and CDR2 LQKENI. CDR3 length: 15 amino acids. Germline trimming cut 4 bases from V and 2 bases from J; bases unmatched to any gene: 6. The CDR3 nucleotides are TGTGCCAGCTCACTACAGGGGGGGATTAACACTGAAGCTTTCTTT. Its protein product is CASSLQGGINTEAFF.

This clonotype turned up a few times. The rearrangement links TRBV14 to TRBJ1-1, with no clear D. Trimming stripped 0 bases from V and 0 bases from J, with 11 bases between. The CDR3 is 16 residues long. Germline CDR1 reads SGHDN; CDR2 reads FVKESK. The CDR3 sequence is CASSQDSRFMNTEAFF. Here the CDR3 DNA reads TGTGCCAGCAGCCAAGATTCTAGGTTTATGAACACTGAAGCTTTCTTT.

This clonotype showed up just a few times. This rearrangement joins TRBV29-1 to TRBJ1-1; D is perhaps TRBD1 (6 bases). The CDR3 is 13 residues long. Germline-derived CDR1 and CDR2 are SQVTM and ANQGSEA. Trimming took 0 bases from V and 11 from J, leaving 16 bases between them. The CDR3: CSVEETGRGDAFF. CDR3 sequence (DNA): TGCAGCGTTGAAGAGACAGGTCGGGGGGATGCTTTCTTT.

This clonotype has a single count. V is TRBV7-9 and J is TRBJ1-5; D is perhaps TRBD1 (6 bases). Germline CDR1 reads SEHNR; CDR2 reads FQNEAQ (reference sequence). V dropped 5 bases and J dropped 9 bases, with 8 bases sitting between them. This CDR3 contains 11 residues. In nucleotides, the CDR3 is TGTGCCAGCAGCAAAGGGGGGCCCCAGCATTTT. Translation: CASSKGGPQHF.

Ten or more counts support this clonotype. The J gene is TRBJ1-2, the V gene TRBV13, with 9 bases that match TRBD1. This CDR3 has 17 residues. Germline CDR1 reads PRHDT; CDR2 reads FYEKMQ (reference sequence). The V gene end was trimmed by 5 bases and the J gene end by 1 base; junction bases not matched to a gene: 11. CDR3 region: CASSLNPGQGINYGYTF. In DNA, the CDR3 is TGTGCCAGCAGCCTAAATCCGGGACAGGGCATTAACTATGGCTACACCTTC.

Regarding this clonotype: At one of its ends the junction is not consistent with the germline gene, which may arise from a read error. This rearrangement joins TRBV9 to TRBJ1-1, with D possibly matching TRBD1 (6 bases). This CDR3 region has 15 residues. Per germline, CDR1 SGDLS and CDR2 YYNGEE. CDR3 sequence reads: CASRAIDRWGGEALF. The CDR3, as DNA: TGTGCCAGCAGGGCAATCGACAGGTGGGGCGGTGAAGCTTTATTT.

The chain couples TRBV3-1 to TRBJ1-1; D may be TRBD1 (6 bases). CDR1 and CDR2 (germline): LGHDT, YNNKEL (reference sequence). The CDR3 totals 14 residues. V lost 7 bases and J lost 5, with 17 bases in between. CDR3 in DNA: TGTGCCAGCACCCGTCGGGGGGCGGATACTGAAGCTTTCTTT. As protein: CASTRRGADTEAFF.

For the CDR3, the DNA is TGTGCCAGCAGCGCATCCGGGACAGCTAATGAAAAACTGTTTTTT. This translates into CASSASGTANEKLFF. The chain has TRBV9 and TRBJ1-4, with 7 nucleotides matching TRBD1. CDR1 is SGDLS, CDR2 YYNGEE, per germline. The CDR3 spans 15 residues. The V and J ends lost 3 bases and 3 bases, in that order; junction bases with no gene match: 5.

This rearrangement joins TRBV10-2 to TRBJ1-1; possibly TRBD1 for D (6 bases). This CDR3 has 13 residues. The germline CDR1 and CDR2 sequences are WSHSY and SAAADI. V lost 6 bases to trimming and J lost 7 bases, with 15 bases between them. CDR3 sequence reads: CASRGGGNGEAFF. DNA for the CDR3: TGCGCCAGCAGAGGAGGGGGGAACGGTGAAGCTTTCTTT.

This clonotype came up many times. The gene calls are TRBV5-1 and TRBJ1-1; D gene ambiguous. With 0 bases removed from V and 0 bases from J, the gap between germline ends came to 6 bases. CDR3 length equals 14 residues. Germline V gene lookup returns CDR1 SGHRS and CDR2 YFSETQ. CDR3 loop: CASSLAPLNTEAFF. The CDR3 DNA sequence: TGCGCCAGCAGCTTGGCCCCCCTGAACACTGAAGCTTTCTTT.

The chain joins TRBV7-2 to TRBJ2-1, with TRBD2 matching 7 bases. This CDR3 is built from 15 residues. With 5 bases clipped from V and 2 bases from J, the junction kept 6 bases outside the gene matches. The germline V gene encodes CDR1 SGHTA and CDR2 FQGNSA. Here the CDR3 reads CASSVTSRPYNEQFF. The CDR3 region has the DNA TGTGCCAGCAGCGTGACTAGCAGACCCTACAATGAGCAGTTCTTC.

CDR3 sequence: CASSAGGVGYTF. CDR3 bases: TGTGCCAGCAGCGCAGGGGGAGTCGGCTACACCTTC. This chain uses TRBV6-5 with TRBJ1-2; TRBD1 agrees at 7 bases. This CDR3 comprises 12 residues. Germline V gives CDR1 MNHEY, CDR2 SVGAGI. The trim removed 6 bases at V and 8 bases at J, leaving 6 bases unmatched.

This clonotype has only a few counts. The chain is built from TRBV6-6 and TRBJ2-2; a weak D match, TRBD1 (6 bases). Germline lookup yields CDR1 MNHNY and CDR2 SVGAGI (reference sequence). The CDR3 totals 14 residues. Trimming left V 5 bases short and J 4 bases short, with 11 bases between. The CDR3 sequence: CASSPPRGTGELFF. CDR3 DNA sequence: TGTGCCAGCAGTCCTCCCAGGGGCACCGGGGAGCTGTTTTTT.

This clonotype was seen only a few times. The chain couples TRBV3-1 to TRBJ2-3; 8 bases align to TRBD1. J lost 3 bases, V lost 5 bases, and 7 bases had no gene match. This CDR3 is built from 15 residues. From germline, CDR1 is LGHDT and CDR2 YNNKEL (reference sequence). The CDR3 bases are TGTGCCAGCAGCTACCGGACAGGGAGGACAGATACGCAGTATTTT. Its translation: CASSYRTGRTDTQYF.

For this clonotype: Germline is not matched at one junction end, which may reflect a read error. The chain has TRBV2 and TRBJ2-4; no clear D. The length of the CDR3 is 18 residues. In germline, CDR1 is SNHLY, CDR2 FYNNEI. This CDR3 is CAGSEALMVVRAKNIQYF. The CDR3 bases are TGTGCCGGCAGTGAAGCATTGATGGTTGTCAGAGCCAAAAACATTCAGTACTTC.

This clonotype was detected a few times. The J gene is TRBJ2-1, the V gene TRBV12-3 or TRBV12-4; 10 nucleotides agree with TRBD2. The trim removed 5 bases at V and 13 bases at J, leaving 8 bases unmatched. There are 13 residues in the CDR3. The CDR3 DNA is TGTGCCAGCAGTCAGCAGCGGGGGGGTTTTCAGTTCTTC. It codes for CASSQQRGGFQFF.

The chain carries TRBV5-6 and TRBJ2-2; the D gene is possibly TRBD2 (7 bases). CDR1 is SGHDT and CDR2 is YYEEEE in the germline V gene. The V and J ends lost 3 bases and 9 bases respectively, with 18 bases between them. This CDR3 contains 15 residues. The CDR3 sequence: CASSWGGHQDRELFF. Written as DNA, the CDR3 is TGTGCCAGCAGCTGGGGGGGACACCAGGATCGGGAGCTGTTTTTT.